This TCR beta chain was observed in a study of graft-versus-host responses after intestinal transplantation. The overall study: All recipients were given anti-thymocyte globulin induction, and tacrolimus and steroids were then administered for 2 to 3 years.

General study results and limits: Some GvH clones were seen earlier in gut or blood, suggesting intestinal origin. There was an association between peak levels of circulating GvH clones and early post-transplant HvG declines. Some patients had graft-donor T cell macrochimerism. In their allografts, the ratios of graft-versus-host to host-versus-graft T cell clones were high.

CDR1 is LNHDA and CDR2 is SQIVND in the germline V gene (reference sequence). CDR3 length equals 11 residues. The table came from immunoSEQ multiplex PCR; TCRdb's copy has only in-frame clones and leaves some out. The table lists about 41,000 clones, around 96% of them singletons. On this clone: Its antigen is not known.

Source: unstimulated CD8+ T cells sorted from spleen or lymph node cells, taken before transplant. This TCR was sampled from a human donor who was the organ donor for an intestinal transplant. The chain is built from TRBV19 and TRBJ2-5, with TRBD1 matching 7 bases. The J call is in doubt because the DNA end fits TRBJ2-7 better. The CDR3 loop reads CASSNRGEQYF. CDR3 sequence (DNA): TGTGCCAGTAGTAACAGGGGCGAGCAGTACTTC.